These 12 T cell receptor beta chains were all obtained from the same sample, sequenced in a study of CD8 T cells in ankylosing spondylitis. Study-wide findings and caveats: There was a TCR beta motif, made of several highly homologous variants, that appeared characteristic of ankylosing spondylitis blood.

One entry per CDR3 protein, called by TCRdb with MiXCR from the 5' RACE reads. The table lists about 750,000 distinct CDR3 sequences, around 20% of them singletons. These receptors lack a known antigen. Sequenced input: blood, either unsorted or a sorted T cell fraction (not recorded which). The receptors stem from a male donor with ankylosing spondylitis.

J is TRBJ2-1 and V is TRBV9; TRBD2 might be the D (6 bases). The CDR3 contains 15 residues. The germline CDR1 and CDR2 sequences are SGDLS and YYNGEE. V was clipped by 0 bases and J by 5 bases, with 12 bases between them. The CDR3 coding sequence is TGTGCCAGCAGCGTAGAGGAGCGGGTCCACAATGAGCAGTTCTTC. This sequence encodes CASSVEERVHNEQFF. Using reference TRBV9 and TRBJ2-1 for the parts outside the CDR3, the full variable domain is DSGVTQTPKHLITATGQRVTLRCSPRSGDLSVYWYQQSLDQGLQFLIQYYNGEERAKGNILERFSAQQFPDLHSELNLSSLELGDSALYFCASSVEERVHNEQFFGPGTRLTVL.

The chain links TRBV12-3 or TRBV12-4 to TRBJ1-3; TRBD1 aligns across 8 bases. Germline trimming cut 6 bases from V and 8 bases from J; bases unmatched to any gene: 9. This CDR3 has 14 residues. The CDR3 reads CASSQTGDWDTIYF. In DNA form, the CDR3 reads TGTGCCAGCAGCCAGACAGGGGATTGGGACACCATATATTTT.

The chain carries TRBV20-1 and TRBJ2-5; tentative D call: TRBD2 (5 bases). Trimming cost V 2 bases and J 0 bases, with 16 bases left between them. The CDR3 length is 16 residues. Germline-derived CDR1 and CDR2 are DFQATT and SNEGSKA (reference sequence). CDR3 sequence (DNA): TGCAGTGCTAGATCGGGGTCCAACATGTACCAAGAGACCCAGTACTTC. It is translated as CSARSGSNMYQETQYF.

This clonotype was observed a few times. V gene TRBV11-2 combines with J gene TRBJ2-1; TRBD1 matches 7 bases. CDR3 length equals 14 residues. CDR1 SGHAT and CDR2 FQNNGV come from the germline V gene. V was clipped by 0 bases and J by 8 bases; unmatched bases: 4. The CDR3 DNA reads TGTGCCAGCAGCTTAGAGCCAGGGGGTTATGAGCAGTTCTTC. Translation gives CASSLEPGGYEQFF.

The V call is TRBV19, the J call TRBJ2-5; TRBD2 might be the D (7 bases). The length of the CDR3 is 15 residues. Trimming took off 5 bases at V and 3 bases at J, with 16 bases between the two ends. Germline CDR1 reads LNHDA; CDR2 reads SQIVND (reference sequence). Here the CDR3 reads CASSSLRGGKETQYF. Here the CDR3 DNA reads TGTGCCAGTAGTTCCCTCAGGGGAGGGAAAGAGACCCAGTACTTC.

CDR3 protein: CASSRLIPENTEAFF. The CDR3 bases are TGTGCCAGCAGCCGTCTGATCCCTGAGAACACTGAAGCTTTCTTT. The chain uses TRBV12-3 or TRBV12-4 and TRBJ1-1; D gene uncertain. V lost 6 bases and J 1 base, leaving 15 bases between the germline ends. This CDR3 is 15 amino acids long.

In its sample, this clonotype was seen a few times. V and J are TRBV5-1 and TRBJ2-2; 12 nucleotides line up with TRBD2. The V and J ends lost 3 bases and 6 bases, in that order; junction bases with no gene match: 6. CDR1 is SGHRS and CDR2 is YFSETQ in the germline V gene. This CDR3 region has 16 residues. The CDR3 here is CASSWTSGEVSGELFF. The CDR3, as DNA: TGCGCCAGCAGCTGGACTAGCGGGGAAGTGTCCGGGGAGCTGTTTTTT.

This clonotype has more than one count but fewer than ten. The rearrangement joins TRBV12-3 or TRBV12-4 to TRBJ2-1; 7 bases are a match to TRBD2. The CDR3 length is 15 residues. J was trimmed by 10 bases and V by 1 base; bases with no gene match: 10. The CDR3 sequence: CASSLGGGRAGEQFF. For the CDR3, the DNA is TGTGCCAGCAGTTTAGGGGGTGGGAGGGCAGGAGAGCAGTTCTTC.

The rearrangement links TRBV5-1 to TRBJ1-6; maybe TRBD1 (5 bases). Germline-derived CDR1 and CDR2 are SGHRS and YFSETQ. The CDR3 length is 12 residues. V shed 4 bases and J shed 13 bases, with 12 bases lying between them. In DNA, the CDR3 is TGCGCCAGCAGCCCAGTCGGGGGGCCCCTCCACTTT. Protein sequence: CASSPVGGPLHF.

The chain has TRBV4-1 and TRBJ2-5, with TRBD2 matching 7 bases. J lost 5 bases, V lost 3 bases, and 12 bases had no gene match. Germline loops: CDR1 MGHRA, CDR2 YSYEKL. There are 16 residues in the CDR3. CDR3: CASSQAPRGGVETQYF. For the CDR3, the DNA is TGCGCCAGCAGCCAGGCCCCCCGGGGAGGGGTGGAGACCCAGTACTTC.

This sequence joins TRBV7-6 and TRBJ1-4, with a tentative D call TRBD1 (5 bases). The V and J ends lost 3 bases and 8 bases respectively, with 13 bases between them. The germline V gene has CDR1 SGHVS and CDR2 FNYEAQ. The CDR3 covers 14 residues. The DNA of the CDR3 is TGTGCCAGCAGCTTCGGGACGCTGGGGGAAAAACTGTTTTTT. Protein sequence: CASSFGTLGEKLFF.

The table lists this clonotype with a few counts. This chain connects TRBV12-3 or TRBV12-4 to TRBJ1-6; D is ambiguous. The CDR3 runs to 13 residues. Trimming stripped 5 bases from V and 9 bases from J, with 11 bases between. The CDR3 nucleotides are TGTGCCAGCAGTACCGAGCGGCTTTCACCCCTCCACTTT. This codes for CASSTERLSPLHF.